This T cell receptor (beta chain) was profiled in a study of T cell clonality in common variable immunodeficiency. Whole-study results and caveats: CVID subjects had higher TCRbeta clonality than healthy controls, most marked in about a third.

CVID and control samples used equivalent genomic DNA input. Using immunoSEQ multiplex PCR, the repertoire was profiled, and TCRdb retains in-frame clones only, with some absent. The sample counts about 45,000 clones, none seen once; the ten largest own 0.6% to 0.8%. This clone was counted at least ten times. What it binds is unknown. The read ends 3 residues before the CDR3 terminus; that terminus is restored from the germline J gene. V was pared by 4 bases and J by 2 bases, with 9 bases between. The CDR3 length is 14 residues. In germline, CDR1 is MNHNS, CDR2 SASEGT. Sequenced: peripheral blood mononuclear cells. The rearrangement links TRBV6-1 to TRBJ2-1; D is possibly TRBD1 (5 bases). This clonotype originated in a person aged 18 to 70 in good health. CDR3 DNA, as far as it was read: TGTGCCAGCAGTGTTCAGGGAACCTACAATGAG. Residues: CASSVQGTYNE. The whole CDR3 region reads CASSVQGTYNEQFF.